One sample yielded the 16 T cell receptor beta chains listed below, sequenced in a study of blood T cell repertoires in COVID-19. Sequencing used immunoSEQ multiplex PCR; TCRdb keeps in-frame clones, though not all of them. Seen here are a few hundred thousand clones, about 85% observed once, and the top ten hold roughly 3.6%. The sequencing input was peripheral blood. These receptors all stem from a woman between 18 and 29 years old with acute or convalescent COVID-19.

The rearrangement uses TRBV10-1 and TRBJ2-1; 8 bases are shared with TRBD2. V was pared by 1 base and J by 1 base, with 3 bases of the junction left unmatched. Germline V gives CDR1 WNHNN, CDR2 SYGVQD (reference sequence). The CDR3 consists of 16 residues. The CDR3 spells CASSEYTSGSYNEQFF. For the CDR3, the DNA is TGCGCCAGCAGTGAGTATACTAGCGGTTCCTACAATGAGCAGTTCTTC.

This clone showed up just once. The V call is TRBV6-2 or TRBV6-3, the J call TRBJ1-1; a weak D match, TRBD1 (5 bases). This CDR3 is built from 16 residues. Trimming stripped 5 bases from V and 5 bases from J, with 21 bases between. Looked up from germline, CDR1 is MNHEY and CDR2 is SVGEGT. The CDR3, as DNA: TGTGCCAGCAGTCCACTTCGAGCGGGGGGGGAGACTGAAGCTTTCTTT. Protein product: CASSPLRAGGETEAFF.

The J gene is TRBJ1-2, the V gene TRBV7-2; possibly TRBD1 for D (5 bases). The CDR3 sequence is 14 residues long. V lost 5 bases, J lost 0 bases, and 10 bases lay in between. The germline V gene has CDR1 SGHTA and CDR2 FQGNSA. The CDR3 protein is CASSLQTANYGYTF. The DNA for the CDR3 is TGTGCCAGCAGCCTACAGACAGCTAACTATGGCTACACCTTC.

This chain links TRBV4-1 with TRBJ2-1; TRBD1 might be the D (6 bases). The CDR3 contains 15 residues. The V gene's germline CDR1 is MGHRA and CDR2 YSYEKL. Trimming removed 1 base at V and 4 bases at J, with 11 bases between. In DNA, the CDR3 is TGCGCCAGCAGCCAAGGGCCACAGGGTTACAATGAGCAGTTCTTC. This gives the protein CASSQGPQGYNEQFF.

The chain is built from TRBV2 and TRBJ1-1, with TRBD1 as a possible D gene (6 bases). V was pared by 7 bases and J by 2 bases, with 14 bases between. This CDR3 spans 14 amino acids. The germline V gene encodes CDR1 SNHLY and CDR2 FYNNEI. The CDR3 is CASNPQGTNTEAFF. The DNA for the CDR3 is TGTGCCAGCAACCCACAGGGCACTAACACTGAAGCTTTCTTT.

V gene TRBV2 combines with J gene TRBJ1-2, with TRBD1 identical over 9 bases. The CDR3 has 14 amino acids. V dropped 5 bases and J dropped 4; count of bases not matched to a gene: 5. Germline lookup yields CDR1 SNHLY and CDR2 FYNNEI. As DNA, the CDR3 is TGTGCCAGCAGTATACAGGGGGCCACCTATGGCTACACCTTC. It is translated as CASSIQGATYGYTF.

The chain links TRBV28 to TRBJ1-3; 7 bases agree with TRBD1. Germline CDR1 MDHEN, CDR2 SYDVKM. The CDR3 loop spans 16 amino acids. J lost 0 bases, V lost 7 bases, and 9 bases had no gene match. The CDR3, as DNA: TGTGCCAGCAACCACCGGACAGGAGACTCTGGAAACACCATATATTTT. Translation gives CASNHRTGDSGNTIYF.

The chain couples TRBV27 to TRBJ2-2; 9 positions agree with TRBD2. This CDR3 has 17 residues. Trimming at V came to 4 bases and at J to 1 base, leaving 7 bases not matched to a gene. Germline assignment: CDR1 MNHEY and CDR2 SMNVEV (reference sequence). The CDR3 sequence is CASSSLTSGWNTGELFF. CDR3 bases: TGTGCCAGCAGTTCCCTTACTAGCGGGTGGAACACCGGGGAGCTGTTTTTT.

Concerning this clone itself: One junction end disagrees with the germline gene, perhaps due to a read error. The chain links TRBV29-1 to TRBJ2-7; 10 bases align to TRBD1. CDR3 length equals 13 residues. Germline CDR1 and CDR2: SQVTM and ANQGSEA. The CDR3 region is CSFEGQGFDEQYF. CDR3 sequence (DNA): TGCAGCTTTGAGGGACAGGGGTTCGACGAGCAGTACTTC.

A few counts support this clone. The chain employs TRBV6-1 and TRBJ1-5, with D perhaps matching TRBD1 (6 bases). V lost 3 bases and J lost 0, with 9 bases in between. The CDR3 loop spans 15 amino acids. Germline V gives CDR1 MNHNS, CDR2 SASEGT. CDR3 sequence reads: CASSDRGTSNQPQHF. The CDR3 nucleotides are TGTGCCAGCAGTGACAGGGGAACTAGCAATCAGCCCCAGCATTTT.

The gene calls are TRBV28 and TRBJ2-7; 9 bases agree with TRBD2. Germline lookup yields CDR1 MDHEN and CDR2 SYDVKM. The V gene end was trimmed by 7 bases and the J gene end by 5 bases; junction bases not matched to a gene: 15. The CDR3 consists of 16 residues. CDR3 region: CASTLPTSGERNEQYF. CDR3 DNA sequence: TGTGCCAGCACCCTCCCGACTAGCGGAGAAAGGAACGAGCAGTACTTC. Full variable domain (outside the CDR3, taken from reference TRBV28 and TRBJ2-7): DVKVTQSSRYLVKRTGEKVFLECVQDMDHENMFWYRQDPGLGLRLIYFSYDVKMKEKGDIPEGYSVSREKKERFSLILESASTNQTSMYLCASTLPTSGERNEQYFGPGTRLTVT.

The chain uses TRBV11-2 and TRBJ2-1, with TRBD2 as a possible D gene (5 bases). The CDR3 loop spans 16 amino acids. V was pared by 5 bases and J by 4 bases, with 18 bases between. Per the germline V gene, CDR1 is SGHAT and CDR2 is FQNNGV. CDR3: CASSPQLAGLYNEQFF. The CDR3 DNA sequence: TGTGCCAGCAGCCCTCAATTAGCAGGACTTTACAATGAGCAGTTCTTC.

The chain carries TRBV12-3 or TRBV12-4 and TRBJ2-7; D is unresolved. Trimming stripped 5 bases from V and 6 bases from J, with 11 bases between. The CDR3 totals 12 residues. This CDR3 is CASSPHSGEQYF. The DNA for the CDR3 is TGTGCCAGCAGTCCTCACAGTGGCGAGCAGTACTTC.

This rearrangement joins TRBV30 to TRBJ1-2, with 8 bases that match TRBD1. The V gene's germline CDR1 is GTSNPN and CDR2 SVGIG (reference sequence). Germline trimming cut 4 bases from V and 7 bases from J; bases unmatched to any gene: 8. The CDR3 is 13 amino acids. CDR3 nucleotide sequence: TGTGCCTGGACTGCGGCAGGGGGCTTTGGCTACACCTTC. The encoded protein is CAWTAAGGFGYTF.

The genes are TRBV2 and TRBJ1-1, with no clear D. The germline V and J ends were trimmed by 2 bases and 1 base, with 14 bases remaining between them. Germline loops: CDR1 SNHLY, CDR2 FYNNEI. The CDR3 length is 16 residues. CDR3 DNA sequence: TGTGCCAGCAGTGAAACGGGGTCGGCGGGGAACACTGAAGCTTTCTTT. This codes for CASSETGSAGNTEAFF.

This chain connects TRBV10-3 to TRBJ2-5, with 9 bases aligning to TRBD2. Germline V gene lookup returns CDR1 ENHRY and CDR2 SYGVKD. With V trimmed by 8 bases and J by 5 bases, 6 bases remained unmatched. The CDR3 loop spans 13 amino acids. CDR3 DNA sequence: TGTGCCATCGCGGGCGGGGGGGCCGAGACCCAGTACTTC. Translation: CAIAGGGAETQYF.